This T cell receptor (beta chain) was captured by sequencing in a study of regulatory T cells in long-lasting Graves disease (dated by TCRdb to the early 2020s). For the wider study: Antithyroid drugs had been taken for less than 3 months by newly diagnosed Graves' disease patients. Persistent Graves' disease patients were compared with newly diagnosed Graves' disease patients by peripheral blood TCR sequencing and RNA sequencing. The study was conducted in China and was registered as a clinical trial. TCR sequencing covered 13 persistent and some 20 newly diagnosed Graves' disease patients, some 33 samples in total.

According to the study, the label for this sample's time point signals: newly diagnosed GD, antithyroid drugs for less than 3 months. For both TCR sequencing and RNA sequencing, RNA was extracted from PBMCs using TRIzol. The diagnosis of Graves' disease followed American Thyroid Association guidelines. Recruitment of patients was carried out at an endocrinology department in Xi'an, China. Each patient gave 9 to 10 milliliters of peripheral blood, collected in an EDTA anticoagulant tube. PBMCs were isolated by Ficoll Paque Plus density gradient separation without further T cell sorting. An Agilent 2100 Bioanalyzer and agarose gel were used to check RNA quality, and a NanoDrop 2000 was used to measure RNA concentration. Deletion took 3 bases off V and 9 bases off J, with a span of 12 bases between the germline ends. Measured from the cysteine to the phenylalanine, the CDR3 is 13 residues long. Only the CDR3 region is kept as DNA, spanning 39 bases read in frame from base 1. CDR1 LNHDA and CDR2 SQIVND were looked up in the germline V gene (reference sequence).

This clonotype turned up a few times. The antigen it recognizes is unknown. No base quality values were provided; no much bigger clone lies one nucleotide off. Library preparation used multiplex PCR. TCRdb lists the instrument as Illumina HiSeq 4000. CDR3 regions were amplified by Arm-PCR with iRepertoire HTBI primers to construct TCR beta libraries. Gel purification was performed on PCR products prior to sequencing. The paper's data handling went like this. Gene usage analysis of CDR3 amino acid clonotypes used the 50 to 70 TRBV and 14 TRBJ segments found across samples. COPE and FqMerger were used to merge filtered high-quality paired reads into contigs. Contigs were aligned with BLAST to IMGT TRBV, TRBD and TRBJ reference genes, and CDR3 was defined per IMGT. Any clonotype with a frequency above 0.1% was counted as a highly expanded clone. Repertoire diversity was measured by Shannon entropy, and V-J evenness by the Gini coefficient. A clonotype was considered public if more than one individual shared it. TCRdb itself trimmed the public reads at Q25 with fastp, ran MiXCR and retained productive beta chains. For every CDR3 protein sequence, its rows merge into one entry that carries the most common genes and DNA. TCRdb's processing, not the study's, gives the V and J calls here. Recorded for this sample are under 450,000 distinct CDR3 sequences; 12% of them occurred a single time. The ten largest clones represent under 20% of the sample.

Overall study outcomes, separate from this receptor: Compared with newly diagnosed patients, persistent Graves' disease patients had lower TCR Shannon entropy and fewer highly expanded clones, which suggests clonal expansion. The study examined only peripheral blood because the primary lesion, thyroid tissue, could not be accessed. Persistent disease showed preferential use of TRBV28, TRBJ1-2 and TRBJ2-5, whereas newly diagnosed disease favored TRBV20-1 and TRBJ2-1. The authors noted that the small sample size was a limitation that may lower accuracy. Persistent patients shared more public clonotypes among themselves (around 3,000) than newly diagnosed patients did (about 900). Sequencing and analysis were limited to the TCR beta chain.

Separately, the same data were catalogued under a study of T cells in Graves' hyperthyroidism and ophthalmopathy. The second study also describes: Stable Graves' hyperthyroidism was defined as no progression to ophthalmopathy during 18 months of follow-up. Hyperthyroidism patients were newly diagnosed, with disease duration under 2 months, and aged 18 to 65 years. The study excluded patients with uncontrolled infections, other autoimmune diseases, pregnancy or lactation. Diagnoses were established on the basis of clinical symptoms, serum thyroxine and TRAb, thyroid ultrasound, and orbital computed tomography. The TCR CDR3 was subjected to a first round of RT-PCR using the HTBI primer set and the Qiagen OneStep RT-PCR kit. Most expanded thyroid clonotypes (frequency above 0.001) were also found in blood, which suggests that blood repertoires may mirror thyroid immune responses. In cross-validation, a model built on a 13 V-J signature told ophthalmopathy apart from stable hyperthyroidism with about 90% sensitivity and around 83% specificity, and in testing the same model reached 80%/75%. During validation, the model predicted progression to ophthalmopathy a median of around 7 months ahead of onset, with 70.59% sensitivity and around 72% specificity. To identify distinguishing TCR V-J signatures, a discovery cohort of around 100 patients was used, comprising approximately 40 with Graves' ophthalmopathy and some 60 with stable Graves' hyperthyroidism. An independent validation cohort of 18 to 20 hyperthyroidism patients and 15 or so patients who later progressed to ophthalmopathy tested prospective prediction of ophthalmopathy. For training and testing, the 110 or so patients in the discovery cohort were randomly divided in a 7:3 ratio. The study also compared thyroid tissue and blood T-cell repertoires from roughly 6 Graves' hyperthyroidism patients. After blood sampling, hyperthyroidism patients were treated with methimazole at a starting dose of 30 mg daily, and ophthalmopathy patients were treated with high-dose intravenous methylprednisolone. A second multiplex PCR round built the libraries, followed by size selection and purification. Sequencing of the libraries was done on an Illumina HiSeq2000 using paired-end 100 bp reads. SOAPnuke was used to process the raw data, with reads discarded if the reads contained adapters or uncalled bases, had a mean Phred below 15, or lacked an exact constant-primer or identifier match. COPE v1.2.5 was used to merge the high-quality paired reads, and each unique nucleotide sequence was defined as a clonotype. Clonotypes were aligned to IMGT TRBV, TRBD and TRBJ reference segments using MiTCR v1.1. The analysis was restricted to V-J combinations with a frequency above 0.0001, which together covered roughly 99% of the repertoires. A TCS score was defined as the ratio of F50 (clonal expansion) to E x V (chaos), with BLOSUM62-based TCRdist applied between CDR3 peptides within each V-J. Welch's t-statistics and random forest reduced 500 to 550 V-J features to under 15, which were used in a naive Bayes classifier (R e1071). No statistical method was used to fix the sample size in advance, and group allocation was not hidden from the investigators. The paper describes TCR Vbeta CDR3 sequencing of 135 peripheral blood samples, made up of around 41 ophthalmopathy patients, around 78 hyperthyroidism patients and 17 progressor patients.

The sample in question was peripheral blood mononuclear cells (PBMCs), obtained at new diagnosis, from a patient treated with antithyroid drugs. The TCR comes from a woman aged 18-29 years with Graves disease. Donor details come from another sample of the same person, matched by shared clones. Recombination joined TRBV19 with TRBJ1-5; TRBD1 is possibly the D segment (5 matching bases). CDR3 reads: CASSISGTRPQHF. In nucleotide form, the sequence is TGTGCCAGTAGTATCTCAGGGACCCGGCCCCAGCATTTT.